Sequencing of this T cell receptor (beta chain) was carried out in a study of T cell repertoires in cytomegalovirus infection. Study background: A matching HLA type, together with CMV infection, was signaled by public TCR beta signatures. Points from the study as a whole: Cumulative public TCR beta family frequency identified CMV carriers with the relevant HLA. The study found HLA-C-restricted CMV-specific TCR beta clonotypes dominating the ex vivo response.

Of note for this clonotype: No antigen is known for it.

Trimming removed 5 bases at V and 3 bases at J, with 10 bases between. Germline lookup yields CDR1 SGHAT and CDR2 FQDESV (reference sequence). The CDR3 runs to 13 residues. TCRdb redid the calling of the reads with MiXCR, one entry per CDR3 protein. The repertoire holds 450,000 to 650,000 distinct CDR3 sequences, with around 27% as singletons. This rearrangement joins TRBV11-1 to TRBJ2-5; D perhaps matches TRBD2 (5 bases). The sequence was collected from a human donor in good health (CMV status not recorded). Some clones in this sample may be carry-over from other donors' samples. Specimen: PBMCs. Here the CDR3 reads CASSGRVKETQYF. The CDR3 region has the DNA TGTGCCAGCAGCGGGAGAGTTAAAGAGACCCAGTACTTC.